This T cell receptor beta chain was sequenced for a study of T-cell reconstitution after alpha-beta-depleted transplantation in children. A TCRbeta library incorporating unique molecular identifiers was prepared. MiXCR, applied by TCRdb to the PCR reads, yields one record per CDR3 protein. The sample shows 280,000 or so distinct CDR3 sequences, roughly 10% of them seen only once. From germline, CDR1 is SEHNR and CDR2 FQNEAQ (reference sequence). Trimming removed 2 bases from V and 5 bases from J; junction bases left unmatched: 11. This CDR3 is 16 amino acids long. The input for sequencing was peripheral blood, taken 180 days after TCRalphabeta/CD19-depleted stem cell transplant. The J gene is TRBJ2-5, the V gene TRBV7-9; 7 nucleotides align to TRBD1. The sequence was obtained from a male patient between 2 and 10 years old who had a stem cell transplant for chronic granulomatous disease, so the T cells may come from the graft donor. The CDR3 DNA reads TGTGCCAGCAGCTTAACGTTCCTGGACAGGCCCGAGACCCAGTACTTC. Its protein product is CASSLTFLDRPETQYF.